This T cell receptor (beta chain) was observed in a study of radiotherapy plus CTLA-4 blockade in lung cancer. Across the whole study: Disease control was present in roughly 29% of patients, and objective responses in 15% to 20%.

This clone was counted once. Its antigen remains unidentified. CTLA-4 blockade with ipilimumab, together with focal radiation, was given to patients with chemo-refractory metastatic non-small-cell lung cancer. The CDR3 is 14 residues long. V was clipped by 0 bases and J by 3 bases, with 8 bases between them. Germline CDR1 SGHTS, CDR2 YDEGEE. Using immunoSEQ multiplex PCR, the repertoire was profiled, and TCRdb retains in-frame clones only, with some absent. The table has some 80,000 clones, about four fifths seen once. The study's findings and limits: Tumor-origin TCR clones grew in blood after radiotherapy plus ipilimumab.

Sample: peripheral blood, taken from a patient treated with radiotherapy plus ipilimumab. The clonotype originates from a human donor with non-small cell lung cancer whose response to radiotherapy plus ipilimumab could not be evaluated. Some clones in this sample may be carry-over from other donors' samples. This chain links TRBV5-8 with TRBJ2-3; unclear D gene. The CDR3 nucleotides are TGTGCCAGCAGCTTGGATCTCTTGACAGATACGCAGTATTTT. As protein: CASSLDLLTDTQYF. Full variable domain (missing parts from reference TRBV5-8 and TRBJ2-3): EAGVTQSPTHLIKTRGQQATLRCSPISGHTSVYWYQQALGLGLQFLLWYDEGEERNRGNFPPRFSGRQFPNYSSELNVNALELEDSALYLCASSLDLLTDTQYFGPGTRLTVL.